This T cell receptor (beta chain) was sequenced during a study of PD-1 blockade in classical Hodgkin lymphoma. About this clone: Its antigen remains unidentified.

Described time point: cycle 4 day 1 (C4D1), after more than 5 weeks of nivolumab. After autologous stem cell transplantation all patients relapsed, and prior brentuximab vedotin exposure differed between cohorts. Whole-study results and caveats: Newly diagnosed patients were reported to exhibit reduced baseline TCR diversity relative to healthy donors. Patients who began taking nivolumab under 1 year after ASCT were left out. Patients newly diagnosed and complete responders had comparable baseline diversity. TCR diversity rose significantly by C4D1 in CD4+ but not CD8+ cells.

Assay used: immunoSEQ multiplex PCR; TCRdb lists only in-frame clones, some missing. This sample has tens of thousands of clones, with about 75% found just once. The sequenced sample was peripheral blood mononuclear cells (PBMCs), obtained before the fourth cycle of nivolumab. The TCR originated in a human donor with classical Hodgkin lymphoma.

CDR3 protein: CASSPGAPGQGNEKLFF. In DNA, the CDR3 is TGTGCCAGCTCACCAGGAGCACCGGGACAGGGTAATGAAAAACTGTTTTTT. This rearrangement joins TRBV18 to TRBJ1-4; 9 nucleotides match TRBD1. With 2 bases clipped from V and 4 bases from J, the junction kept 8 bases outside the gene matches. The V gene's germline CDR1 is KGHSH and CDR2 LQKENI. The CDR3 has 17 residues.